The T cell receptor beta chain described here comes from a study of CD8 T cells in ankylosing spondylitis. Study-wide results and caveats: Blood of patients with ankylosing spondylitis appeared to be characterized by a TCR beta motif of eight highly homologous variants.

TCRdb redid the calling of the 5' RACE reads with MiXCR, one entry per CDR3 protein. The sample lists fewer than 500,000 distinct CDR3 sequences, about 25% occurring once. Germline V gene data show CDR1 as DFQATT and CDR2 as SNEGSKA (reference sequence). This CDR3 spans 15 amino acids. Trimming removed 0 bases from V and 10 bases from J, with 22 bases in between. In regard to this clonotype: Its antigen is still unknown.

Sequenced sample: blood, either unsorted or a sorted T cell fraction (not recorded which). The V call is TRBV20-1, the J call TRBJ2-7; tentatively, D is TRBD2 (6 bases). The sequence was obtained from a male donor with ankylosing spondylitis. The CDR3 bases are TGCAGTGCTAGAGATCGAGTTAGCGGAGGGGAGGAACAGTACTTC. Translating gives CSARDRVSGGEEQYF.